The TCR beta chain described here comes from a study of blood T cell repertoires in COVID-19. Across the study: The United States, Italy and Spain provided the acute and convalescent COVID-19 samples. Sources were T cells, B-cell-depleted T cells, or PBMCs; the material itself was cDNA or gDNA.

Germline V CDR1 and CDR2: MNHEY, SVGAGI. This CDR3 spans 14 amino acids. Trimming took 10 bases from V and 10 from J, leaving 20 bases between them. Per the original methods: The assay estimated nucleated cells by amplifying reference gene primers. Clones were read by immunoSEQ multiplex PCR, and TCRdb kept only the in-frame ones, dropping some. V and J calls and clone size are copied from that table; D and trimming were computed from the DNA. The repertoire holds 200,000 to 250,000 clones, approximately 84% seen once, with around 4% in the top ten. The source material was peripheral blood. The chain joins TRBV6-5 to TRBJ1-6; D is perhaps TRBD1 (5 bases). This receptor was taken from a man aged 50-59 years with acute or convalescent COVID-19. The CDR3 nucleotides read TGTGCCATGAAGGGTCCAGGGCTATTCTCACCCCTCCACTTT. It yields the protein CAMKGPGLFSPLHF.